The 8 T cell receptor beta chains listed next were all sequenced from one sample in a study of post-analysis software for immune sequencing data. Their recognized antigens are unknown. The study's findings and limits: In patients, about 5 TRBV segments were more frequent than in controls, with TRBV5-6, TRBV5-1 and TRBV20-1 among them.

Unique-molecular-identifier-tagged TCR beta cDNA libraries were used. TCRdb itself ran the PCR reads through MiXCR, one entry per CDR3 protein. The profile shows hundreds of thousands of distinct CDR3 sequences, just under 30% of them singletons. Sequencing was done on a sample of blood. These receptors were collected from a girl under 18 with multiple sclerosis.

The chain links TRBV27 to TRBJ2-7, with TRBD1 as a possible D gene (6 bases). CDR1 and CDR2 from the germline V gene are MNHEY and SMNVEV (reference sequence). There are 16 residues in the CDR3. Between the trimmed V and J ends, which lost 3 bases and 1 base, there was a span of 16 bases. CDR3 bases: TGTGCCAGCAGTTTTTCTAGGACAGAGAATTCCTACGAGCAGTACTTC. It encodes CASSFSRTENSYEQYF.

Comments on this clonotype: Given the absence of the conserved phenylalanine or tryptophan at the CDR3 end, a read error is likely. The CDR3: CASSQTVGGPNEQYC. Here the CDR3 DNA reads TGCGCCAGCAGCCAGACAGTGGGTGGTCCTAACGAGCAGTACTGC. The chain employs TRBV4-3 and TRBJ2-7; possible D gene TRBD1, 5 bases. V was clipped by 3 bases and J by 5 bases, with 17 bases between them. The CDR3 extends over 15 amino acids. Germline values: CDR1 LGHNA, CDR2 YSLEER.

The rearrangement joins TRBV29-1 to TRBJ2-1; D possibly matches TRBD1 or TRBD2 (5 bases each). V dropped 4 bases and J dropped 10 bases, with 14 bases sitting between them. The CDR3 consists of 12 residues. Germline CDR1 reads SQVTM; CDR2 reads ANQGSEA. The CDR3 sequence is CSVGVLGVEQFF. The CDR3 DNA reads TGCAGCGTTGGGGTGTTGGGGGTCGAGCAGTTCTTC.

Comment on this clonotype: One end of the junction fails to match germline, which may point to a read error. This rearrangement joins TRBV19 to TRBJ1-2; possibly TRBD1 for D (5 bases). Germline V lookup: CDR1 LNHDA, CDR2 SQIVND (reference sequence). The CDR3 loop spans 16 amino acids. CDR3 loop: CATTQFWGKRDYGYTF. The DNA for the CDR3 is TGTGCCACTACACAATTTTGGGGGAAACGGGACTACGGCTACACCTTC.

The J gene is TRBJ1-1, the V gene TRBV15; TRBD1 matches at 7 bases. With V trimmed by 5 bases and J by 5 bases, 8 bases remained unmatched. The germline V gene encodes CDR1 LNHNV and CDR2 YYDKDF (reference sequence). The CDR3 loop spans 14 amino acids. The CDR3 DNA reads TGTGCCACCAGCGTGCGACAGGGAACTACTGAAGCTTTCTTT. It codes for CATSVRQGTTEAFF.

This clonotype was counted once. The chain uses TRBV20-1 and TRBJ2-7; the D gene could be TRBD1 or TRBD2 (5 bases each). The CDR3 consists of 12 residues. CDR1 is DFQATT, CDR2 SNEGSKA, per germline (reference sequence). The CDR3 is CSGKGPDYEQYF. DNA of the CDR3: TGCAGCGGCAAGGGACCAGACTACGAGCAGTACTTC.

This sequence joins TRBV20-1 and TRBJ2-3; D call uncertain. Trimming took off 5 bases at V and 9 bases at J, with 15 bases between the two ends. The CDR3 runs to 12 residues. The V gene's germline CDR1 is DFQATT and CDR2 SNEGSKA (reference sequence). The CDR3 DNA reads TGCAGTGCTTTTACCAACTCCGGAACGCAGTATTTT. Translation: CSAFTNSGTQYF.

This clonotype has a handful of counts. The rearrangement links TRBV5-1 to TRBJ1-1, with 8 positions matching TRBD1. The CDR3 has 15 amino acids. Germline values: CDR1 SGHRS, CDR2 YFSETQ. Losses at the gene ends were 4 bases for V and 4 bases for J; bases not matched to a gene: 9. CDR3 sequence: CASSPQGASRTEAFF. CDR3 nucleotide sequence: TGCGCCAGCAGCCCGCAGGGGGCTAGTCGCACTGAAGCTTTCTTT.